Listed below are T cell receptor beta chains from one sample, sequenced in a study of cytomegalovirus exposure and HLA in healthy donors. Here immunoSEQ multiplex PCR was the method, and the copy in TCRdb shows in-frame clones only, minus some. The sample yields some 140,000 clones, under 80% seen once. Input material: PBMCs. The receptors here all came from a man aged 25 to 40 in good health and CMV-seronegative. Each CDR3 is given with its conserved first and last residue. The order of the fields is J gene, D gene, clone size, V gene, CDR3 DNA, CDR3 protein. A D gene is named only where the DNA matches it firmly. The size of a clone is reported for some rows only, either as once, few or many, or as a class for expanded clones.

TRBJ1-6	TRBD1	few	TRBV10-3	TGTGCCTCAGGGCAGGGGGCCTCTTCACCCCTCCACTTT	CASGQGASSPLHF
TRBJ1-5	.	.	TRBV2	TGTGCCACCAGAGGGGAAGGCGGCAATCAGCCCCAGCATTTT	CATRGEGGNQPQHF
TRBJ2-7	TRBD2	.	TRBV7-2	TGTGCCAGCAGCTCAATAATACAACTAGCGGGGGGGAGGAACGAGCAGTACTTC	CASSSIIQLAGGRNEQYF
TRBJ2-1	TRBD1	.	TRBV5-8	TGTGCCAGCAGCTACTCGGGACAGGGGGTTCTCTACAATGAGCAGTTCTTC	CASSYSGQGVLYNEQFF
TRBJ2-5	TRBD2	.	TRBV6-1	TGTGCCAGCGTTAGCGGGCGGGGGACCCAGTACTTC	CASVSGRGTQYF
TRBJ2-3	TRBD2	.	TRBV7-3	TGTGCCAGCAGCTTAAATTCTGCGGGGGGGTCGGATACGCAGTATTTT	CASSLNSAGGSDTQYF
TRBJ2-3	.	.	TRBV7-9	TGTGCCAGCAGCTTAGCGTCCCTCAGCACAGATACGCAGTATTTT	CASSLASLSTDTQYF
TRBJ2-7	.	.	TRBV14	TGTGCCAGCCTAGCCTACGAGCAGTACTTC	CASLAYEQYF
TRBJ1-2	.	.	TRBV7-9	TGTGCCAGCAGCTTAGCCGGTCGGCAGGGCGGGAGTGGCTACACCTTC	CASSLAGRQGGSGYTF
TRBJ1-5	.	.	TRBV2	TGTGCCAGCGGGGCAGGGGTTATTCAGCCCCAGCATTTT	CASGAGVIQPQHF
TRBJ1-5	.	.	TRBV7-8	TGTGCCAGCAGCTTACAACAGGGTTTTAATCAGCCCCAGCATTTT	CASSLQQGFNQPQHF
TRBJ2-3	.	few	TRBV11-3	TGTGCCAGCAGCCCGGGACTTTCAGATACGCAGTATTTT	CASSPGLSDTQYF
TRBJ2-7	TRBD2	.	TRBV7-7	TGTGCTAGCAGCCGTTTCGGGGGGGAAAACGAGCAGTACTTC	CASSRFGGENEQYF
TRBJ2-7	TRBD1	.	TRBV29-1	TGCAGCGTTGAAGAGGCCGGGACAGGGATTCACGAGCAGTACTTC	CSVEEAGTGIHEQYF
TRBJ1-2	.	.	TRBV29-1	TGCAGCGTTGACATGCGGGATGGCTACACCTTC	CSVDMRDGYTF
TRBJ1-2	.	.	TRBV9	TGTGCCAGCAGCGTAGAAGGCAGGGAGGGGGACTATGGCTACACCTTC	CASSVEGREGDYGYTF
TRBJ2-3	.	.	TRBV6-1	TGTGCCAGCTTAAAAGCAGGTACAGATACGCAGTATTTT	CASLKAGTDTQYF
TRBJ2-5	.	.	TRBV19	TGTGCCAGTAGTAATCACGGGACTCAAGAGACCCAGTACTTC	CASSNHGTQETQYF
TRBJ1-1	.	few	TRBV6-5	TGTGCCAGCAGAGAAAGGGGAGGAACTGAAGCTTTCTTT	CASRERGGTEAFF
TRBJ1-5	.	.	TRBV6-6	TGTGCCAGCAACAATCCAGGGGAAGAGCAGCCCCAGCATTTT	CASNNPGEEQPQHF
TRBJ2-3	.	.	TRBV6-6	.	CASSSSTSGEDTQYF
TRBJ2-7	.	few	TRBV11-2	TGTGCCAGCAGCTTAGTAAGGGGTTCCTACGAGCAGTACTTC	CASSLVRGSYEQYF